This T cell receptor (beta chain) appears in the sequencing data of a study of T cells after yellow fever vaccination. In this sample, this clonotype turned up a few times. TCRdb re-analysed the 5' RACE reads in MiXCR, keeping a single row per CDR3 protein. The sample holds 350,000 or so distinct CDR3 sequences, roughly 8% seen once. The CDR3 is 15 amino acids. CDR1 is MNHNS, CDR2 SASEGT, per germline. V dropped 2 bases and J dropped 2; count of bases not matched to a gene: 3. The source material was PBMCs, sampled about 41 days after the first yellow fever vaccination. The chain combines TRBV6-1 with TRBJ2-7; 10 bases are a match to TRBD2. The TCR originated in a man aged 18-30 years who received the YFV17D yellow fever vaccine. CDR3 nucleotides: TGTGCCAGCAGTGAACCCGGACTAGCGGCCTACGAGCAGTACTTC. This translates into CASSEPGLAAYEQYF.